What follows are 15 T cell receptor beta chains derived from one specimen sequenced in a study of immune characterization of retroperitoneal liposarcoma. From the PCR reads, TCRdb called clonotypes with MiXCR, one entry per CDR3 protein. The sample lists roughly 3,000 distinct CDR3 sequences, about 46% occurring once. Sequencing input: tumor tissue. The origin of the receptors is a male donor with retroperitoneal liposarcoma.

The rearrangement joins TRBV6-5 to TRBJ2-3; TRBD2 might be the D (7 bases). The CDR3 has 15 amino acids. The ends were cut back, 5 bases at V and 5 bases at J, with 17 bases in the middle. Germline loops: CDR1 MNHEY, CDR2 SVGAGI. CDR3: CASSEDVRGGDTQYF. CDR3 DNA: TGTGCCAGCAGTGAAGATGTGAGGGGGGGAGATACGCAGTATTTT.

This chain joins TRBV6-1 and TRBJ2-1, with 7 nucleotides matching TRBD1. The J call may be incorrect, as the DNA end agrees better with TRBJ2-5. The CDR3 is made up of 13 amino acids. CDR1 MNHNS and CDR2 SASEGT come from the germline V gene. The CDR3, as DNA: TGTGCCAGCAGTGAAAACAGGGGAGAGACCCAGTACTTC. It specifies CASSENRGETQYF.

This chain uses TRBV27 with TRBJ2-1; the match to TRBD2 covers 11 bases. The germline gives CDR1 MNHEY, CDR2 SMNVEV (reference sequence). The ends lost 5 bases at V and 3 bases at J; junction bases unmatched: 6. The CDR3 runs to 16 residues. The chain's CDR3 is CASSLSGLADYNEQFF. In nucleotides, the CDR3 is TGTGCCAGCAGTCTCTCGGGACTAGCGGACTACAATGAGCAGTTCTTC.

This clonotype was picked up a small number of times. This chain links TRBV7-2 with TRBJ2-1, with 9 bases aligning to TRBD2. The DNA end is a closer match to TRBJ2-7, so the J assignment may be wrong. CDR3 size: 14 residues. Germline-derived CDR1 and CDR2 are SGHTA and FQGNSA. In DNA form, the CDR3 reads TGTGCCAGCCGACCGACTAGCGGTAACTACGAGCAGTACTTC. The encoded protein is CASRPTSGNYEQYF.

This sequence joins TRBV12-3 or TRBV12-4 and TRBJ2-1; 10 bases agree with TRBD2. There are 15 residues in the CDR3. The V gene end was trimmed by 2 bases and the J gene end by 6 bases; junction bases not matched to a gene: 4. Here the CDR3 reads CASSLLAGVSNEQFF. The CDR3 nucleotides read TGTGCCAGCAGTTTACTAGCGGGAGTATCCAATGAGCAGTTCTTC.

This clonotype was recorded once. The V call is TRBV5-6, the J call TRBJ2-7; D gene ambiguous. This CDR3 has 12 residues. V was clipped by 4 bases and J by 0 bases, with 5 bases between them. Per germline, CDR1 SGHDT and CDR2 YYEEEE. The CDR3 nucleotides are TGTGCCAGCAGCCTAAGCTCCTACGAGCAGTACTTC. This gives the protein CASSLSSYEQYF.

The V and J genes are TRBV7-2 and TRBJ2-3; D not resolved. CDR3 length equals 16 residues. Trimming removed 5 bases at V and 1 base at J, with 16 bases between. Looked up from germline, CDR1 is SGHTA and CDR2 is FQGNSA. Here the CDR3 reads CASSPFWGSGTDTQYF. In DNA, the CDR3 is TGTGCCAGCAGCCCCTTTTGGGGATCCGGCACAGATACGCAGTATTTT.

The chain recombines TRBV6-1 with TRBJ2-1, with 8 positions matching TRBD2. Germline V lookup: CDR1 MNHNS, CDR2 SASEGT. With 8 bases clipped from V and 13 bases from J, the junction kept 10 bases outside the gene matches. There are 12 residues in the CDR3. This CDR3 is CASGRPGGTQFF. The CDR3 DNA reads TGTGCCAGCGGTAGGCCGGGGGGGACCCAGTTCTTC.

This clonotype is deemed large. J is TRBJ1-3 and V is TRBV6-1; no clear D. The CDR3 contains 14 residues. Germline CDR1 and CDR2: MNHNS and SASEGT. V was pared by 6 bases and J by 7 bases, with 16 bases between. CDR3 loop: CASSGEVRTNTIYF. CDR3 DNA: TGTGCCAGCAGCGGGGAAGTTAGAACTAACACCATATATTTT.

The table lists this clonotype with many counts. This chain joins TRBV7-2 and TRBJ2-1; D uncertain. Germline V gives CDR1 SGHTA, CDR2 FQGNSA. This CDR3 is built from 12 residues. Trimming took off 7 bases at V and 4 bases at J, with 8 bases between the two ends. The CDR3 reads CASTLGYNEQFF. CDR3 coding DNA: TGTGCCAGCACCCTAGGATACAATGAGCAGTTCTTC.

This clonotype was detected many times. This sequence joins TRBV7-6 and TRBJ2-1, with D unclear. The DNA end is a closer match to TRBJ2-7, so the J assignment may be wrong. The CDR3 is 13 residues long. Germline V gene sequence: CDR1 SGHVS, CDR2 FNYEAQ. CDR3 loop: CASSSDRVYEQYF. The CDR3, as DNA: TGTGCCAGCAGCTCTGACCGAGTCTACGAGCAGTACTTC.

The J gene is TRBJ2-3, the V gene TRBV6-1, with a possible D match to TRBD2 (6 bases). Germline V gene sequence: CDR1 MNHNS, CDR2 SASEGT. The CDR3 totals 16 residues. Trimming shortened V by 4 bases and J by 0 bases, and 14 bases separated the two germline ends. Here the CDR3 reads CASSVSSGSSTDTQYF. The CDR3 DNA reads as TGTGCCAGCAGTGTATCGAGCGGGTCTAGCACAGATACGCAGTATTTT.

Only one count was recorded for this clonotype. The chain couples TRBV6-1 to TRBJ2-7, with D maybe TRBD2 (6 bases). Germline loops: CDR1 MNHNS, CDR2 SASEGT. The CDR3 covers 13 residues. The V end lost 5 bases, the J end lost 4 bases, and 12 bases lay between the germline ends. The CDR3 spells CASSSGGPYEQYF. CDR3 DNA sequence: TGTGCCAGCAGTTCCGGGGGTCCGTACGAGCAGTACTTC.

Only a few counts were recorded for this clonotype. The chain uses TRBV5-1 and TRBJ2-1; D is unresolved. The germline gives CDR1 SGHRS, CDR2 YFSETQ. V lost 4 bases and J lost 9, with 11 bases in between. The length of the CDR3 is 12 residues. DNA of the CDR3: TGCGCCAGCAGCCAAGGCATCCGTGAGCAGTTCTTC. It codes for CASSQGIREQFF. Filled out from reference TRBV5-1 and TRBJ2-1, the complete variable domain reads KAGVTQTPRYLIKTRGQQVTLSCSPISGHRSVSWYQQTPGQGLQFLFEYFSETQRNKGNFPGRFSGRQFSNSRSEMNVSTLELGDSALYLCASSQGIREQFFGPGTRLTVL.

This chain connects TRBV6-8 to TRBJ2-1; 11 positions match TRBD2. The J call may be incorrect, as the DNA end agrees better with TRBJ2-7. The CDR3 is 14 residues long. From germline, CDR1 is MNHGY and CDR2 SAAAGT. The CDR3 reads CASHSGRAYNEQYF. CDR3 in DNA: TGTGCCAGTCATAGCGGGAGGGCCTACAATGAGCAGTACTTC.